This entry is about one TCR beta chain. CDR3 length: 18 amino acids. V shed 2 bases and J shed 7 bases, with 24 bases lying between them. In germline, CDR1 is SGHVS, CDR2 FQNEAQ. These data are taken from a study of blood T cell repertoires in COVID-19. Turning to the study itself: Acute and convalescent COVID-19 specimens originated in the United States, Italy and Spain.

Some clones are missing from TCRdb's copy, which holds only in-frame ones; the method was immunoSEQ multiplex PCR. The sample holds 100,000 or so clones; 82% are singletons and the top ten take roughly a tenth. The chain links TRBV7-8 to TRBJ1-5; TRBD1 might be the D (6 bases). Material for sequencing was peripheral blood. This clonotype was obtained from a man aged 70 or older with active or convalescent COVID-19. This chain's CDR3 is CASSLRRQGLNLTQPQHF. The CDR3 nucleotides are TGTGCCAGCAGCTTAAGGCGCCAGGGGCTGAATCTTACGCAGCCCCAGCATTTT. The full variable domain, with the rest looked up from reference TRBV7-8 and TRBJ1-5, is GAGVSQSPRYKVAKRGQDVALRCDPISGHVSLFWYQQALGQGPEFLTYFQNEAQLDKSGLPSDRFFAERPEGSVSTLKIQRTQQEDSAVYLCASSLRRQGLNLTQPQHFGDGTRLSIL.